One T cell receptor beta chain is described in this entry. Antigen: not known. This entry comes from a study of Ad26.COV2.S vaccination and SARS-CoV-2 variants. This table comes from immunoSEQ multiplex PCR, and its TCRdb copy is limited to in-frame clones, with some not included. The sample consists of around 370,000 clones, just over 90% of them appearing once. V shed 0 bases, J shed 0 bases, and the junction held 5 bases outside the gene matches. This CDR3 has 18 amino acids. Germline CDR1 SGHRS, CDR2 YFSETQ. Study-wide findings and caveats: Comparability of non-spike TCR breadth was observed across vaccine and placebo recipients. Measures of TCR breadth and depth may have fallen short of total T cell responses. The placebo group had lower spike-specific TCR breadth than the vaccine recipients did. Once vaccination had occurred, spike-specific CD8+ and CD4+ T cell responses reportedly showed substantial breadth.

The sample consisted of peripheral blood, taken after recovery from COVID-19. The clonotype comes from a human donor who had recovered from COVID-19. J is TRBJ2-3 and V is TRBV5-1, with TRBD2 matching over 12 bases. The CDR3 region has the DNA TGCGCCAGCAGCTTGGGCCTAGCGGGAGGGACTAGCACAGATACGCAGTATTTT. It translates to CASSLGLAGGTSTDTQYF. The full variable domain, completed using reference TRBV5-1 and TRBJ2-3, is KAGVTQTPRYLIKTRGQQVTLSCSPISGHRSVSWYQQTPGQGLQFLFEYFSETQRNKGNFPGRFSGRQFSNSRSEMNVSTLELGDSALYLCASSLGLAGGTSTDTQYFGPGTRLTVL.